This passage covers 7 T cell receptor beta chains from one sample sequenced in a study of T cells of healthy individuals. One entry per CDR3 protein results from TCRdb running MiXCR on the 5' RACE reads. The sample has 85,000 to 100,000 distinct CDR3 sequences, roughly a sixth seen once. These receptors all come from a human donor in good health.

This clonotype was recorded at least ten times. The chain joins TRBV20-1 to TRBJ1-1, with TRBD1 as a possible D gene (6 bases). V shed 0 bases and J shed 4 bases, with 12 bases lying between them. Germline values: CDR1 DFQATT, CDR2 SNEGSKA (reference sequence). CDR3 length equals 14 residues. CDR3 sequence: CSARDPRGGTEAFF. The CDR3 DNA is TGCAGTGCTAGAGACCCCAGGGGTGGCACTGAAGCTTTCTTT.

This clonotype was seen once. DNA of the CDR3: TGTGCCAGCAGCTCTGGACTAGCCCGCACAGATACGCAGTATTTT. Protein product: CASSSGLARTDTQYF. The V and J genes are TRBV7-2 and TRBJ2-3; TRBD2 agrees at 8 bases. Germline-derived CDR1 and CDR2 are SGHTA and FQGNSA. The V segment lost 4 bases and the J segment 1 base; nucleotides outside the gene matches: 4. The CDR3 covers 15 residues.

This chain uses TRBV4-2 with TRBJ2-7; D ambiguous. Germline CDR1 LGHNA, CDR2 YNFKEQ. CDR3 length: 13 amino acids. V was clipped by 1 base and J by 6 bases, with 10 bases between them. CDR3 loop: CASSQGFDGEQYF. Here the CDR3 DNA reads TGTGCCAGCAGCCAAGGGTTCGATGGCGAGCAGTACTTC.

The chain carries TRBV10-3 and TRBJ1-1; tentatively, D is TRBD1 (5 bases). In germline, CDR1 is ENHRY, CDR2 SYGVKD. With 2 bases removed from V and 1 base from J, the gap between germline ends came to 11 bases. CDR3 length equals 15 residues. CDR3 region: CAISEGDGRNTEAFF. The DNA of the CDR3 is TGTGCCATCAGTGAGGGGGACGGCCGGAACACTGAAGCTTTCTTT.

The table lists this clonotype with a count of one. V usage is TRBV5-1 and J usage is TRBJ2-2; 9 nucleotides match TRBD2. The CDR3 extends over 16 amino acids. Germline CDR1 is SGHRS and CDR2 is YFSETQ. V lost 2 bases to trimming and J lost 4 bases; unmatched junction nucleotides: 6. CDR3 protein: CASSFRREGLTGELFF. DNA for the CDR3: TGCGCCAGCAGCTTCCGGCGGGAGGGCCTCACCGGGGAGCTGTTTTTT.

The rearrangement joins TRBV7-2 to TRBJ2-2; 8 bases align to TRBD2. V lost 6 bases and J lost 6; bases outside the gene matches: 3. The CDR3 totals 13 residues. Per germline, CDR1 SGHTA and CDR2 FQGNSA. CDR3 residues: CASSSLAAGELFF. The CDR3 nucleotides are TGTGCCAGCAGTTCACTAGCGGCCGGGGAGCTGTTTTTT.

This clonotype showed up just a few times. This chain joins TRBV9 and TRBJ2-1; the match to TRBD2 covers 9 bases. With V trimmed by 2 bases and J by 10 bases, 10 bases remained unmatched. The germline V gene has CDR1 SGDLS and CDR2 YYNGEE. The CDR3 covers 15 residues. The CDR3 DNA follows: TGTGCCAGCAGCGTCAGGGCGGGAGGGGAAGGGGAGCAGTTCTTC. It yields the protein CASSVRAGGEGEQFF.